A selection of T cell receptor beta chains follows, all from one sample in a study of T-cell reconstitution after alpha-beta-depleted transplantation in children. TCRdb fed the PCR reads into MiXCR, producing one record per CDR3 protein. The data hold 40,000 to 55,000 distinct CDR3 sequences, with about 5% observed a single time. Source: PBMCs, mostly from graft donor cells, taken 60 days after TCRalphabeta/CD19-depleted stem cell transplant. The receptors shown here come from a female patient aged 2-15 years who had a stem cell transplant for aplastic anemia, so the T cells may come from the graft donor. Both conserved end residues are part of each CDR3. The D gene is left open where the match is weak. Clone size, where shown, is once, few, many, or a class for clones that have expanded.

V	J	D	size	DNA	CDR3
TRBV9	TRBJ2-1	.	many	TGTGCCAGCAGCGTACTTGAGGGCGGATCCTACAATGAGCAGTTCTTC	CASSVLEGGSYNEQFF
TRBV20-1	TRBJ2-7	TRBD2	many	TGCAGTACTTCCCGGTGGGGGAGGGCGTCCCACGAGCAGTACTTC	CSTSRWGRASHEQYF
TRBV30	TRBJ1-2	.	.	TGTGCCTGGAGTGTTTGGGAGACAGCCGGCTACACCTTC	CAWSVWETAGYTF
TRBV20-1	TRBJ2-5	TRBD2	many	TGCAGTGCCAAAACGGGACTAGCCCACAATCTCCCCCAAGAGACCCAGTACTTC	CSAKTGLAHNLPQETQYF
TRBV2	TRBJ2-7	TRBD2	.	TGTGCCAGCAGGGGAGGGGAGGCCTACGAGCAGTACTTC	CASRGGEAYEQYF
TRBV28	TRBJ1-3	.	.	TGTGCCAGCAGTTCGATTGGGTGGGGAGACTTTGGAAACACCATATATTTT	CASSSIGWGDFGNTIYF
TRBV25-1	TRBJ2-4	.	many	TGTGCCAGCATCGGACGGACCAAAAACATTCAGTACTTC	CASIGRTKNIQYF
TRBV5-1	TRBJ2-3	TRBD1	many	TGCGCCAGCAGCTCGACAGGGAGCCCCACAGATACGCAGTATTTT	CASSSTGSPTDTQYF
TRBV7-2	TRBJ2-5	TRBD2	many	TGTGCCAGCAGCTTAATCTGGACTAGCAAAGAGACCCAGTACTTC	CASSLIWTSKETQYF
TRBV29-1	TRBJ2-2	.	many	TGCAGCGTGGGGCTGGGACTCCCAATCGGGGAGCTGTTTTTT	CSVGLGLPIGELFF
TRBV20-1	TRBJ2-2	TRBD2	many	TGCAGTGCCAAGACTAGCGGGAATTTCGGGGAGCTGTTTTTT	CSAKTSGNFGELFF
TRBV28	TRBJ2-7	.	many	.	CASSLGTGEQYF
TRBV4-2	TRBJ2-3	.	medium-sized	TGTGCCAGCAGCCAAGGGACTCGGGGGAGCACAGATACGCAGTATTTT	CASSQGTRGSTDTQYF
TRBV2	TRBJ2-7	TRBD2	few	TGTGCCAGCACGGATGCGGGAGTATCGCCCGAGCAGTACTTC	CASTDAGVSPEQYF
TRBV29-1	TRBJ2-7	TRBD2	many	TGCAGCGTTTTGGACCGAGCGGGAGGGCACCCCTACGAGCAGTACTTC	CSVLDRAGGHPYEQYF
TRBV10-3	TRBJ2-7	TRBD2	many	TGTGCCATCAGTGGTGAGCGGGAGTACGACGAGCAGTATTTC	CAISGEREYDEQYF
TRBV24-1	TRBJ1-3	.	many	TGTGCCACCAGTGAGGGTGGAGAAGGTGGAAACACCATATATTTT	CATSEGGEGGNTIYF
TRBV7-2	TRBJ2-3	TRBD2	few	TGTGCCAGCAGCTTACGGGGGGGGACTAGGGTAGGAGATACGCAGTATTTT	CASSLRGGTRVGDTQYF
TRBV12-3/TRBV12-4	TRBJ1-1	.	many	TGTGCCAGCAGTTTCGGGACACGTGAAGCTTTCTTT	CASSFGTREAFF
TRBV4-2	TRBJ2-3	TRBD2	many	TGTGCCAGCAGCCTTCGACTAGCGGCTCCTGGGGAGGATACGCAGTATTTT	CASSLRLAAPGEDTQYF
TRBV18	TRBJ2-5	.	few	TGTGCCAGCTCACCAAATCCAGGGGAAGAGACCCAGTACTTC	CASSPNPGEETQYF
TRBV11-2	TRBJ2-1	.	.	TGTGCCAGCAGCACGCCCGGGACCTACAATGAGCAGTTCTTC	CASSTPGTYNEQFF
TRBV20-1	TRBJ1-2	.	many	TGCAGTGCTAGAGATCGAATGCGGTCACGGGAGGCATATGGCTACACCTTC	CSARDRMRSREAYGYTF
TRBV3-1	TRBJ1-1	.	few	TGTGCCAGCAGCCAAGGGCCGGTGGCGGGGGCGTTATGGACTGAAGCTTTCTTT	CASSQGPVAGALWTEAFF
TRBV3-1	TRBJ2-1	TRBD1	many	TGTGCCAGCAGCCAAGATCCGGGACAGAACAATGAGCAGTTCTTC	CASSQDPGQNNEQFF
TRBV28	TRBJ1-5	.	many	TGTGCCAGCAGTGTAGGGCAGCCCCAGCATTTT	CASSVGQPQHF
TRBV2	TRBJ2-6	TRBD1	many	TGTGCCAGCAGTGGACAGGGCGCCCTCTCTGGGGCCAACGTCCTGACTTTC	CASSGQGALSGANVLTF